This T cell receptor beta chain was profiled in a study of Graves' ophthalmopathy and Graves' hyperthyroidism. Study summary: Blood was drawn at initial diagnosis, before any treatment. Study findings and constraints: Among expanded thyroid clonotypes above 0.001 frequency, most also occurred in blood.

This clonotype appeared a few times. No antigen is known for it. Amplified material comprised TCR beta CDR3 regions derived from RNA transcripts. Investigators did first-round RT-PCR with HTBI primers, then second-round multiplex PCR. Each CDR3 protein is one row after TCRdb ran MiXCR on the multiplex PCR reads. Of some 350,000 distinct CDR3 sequences listed, roughly 15% are singletons. The trim removed 5 bases at V and 5 bases at J, leaving 16 bases unmatched. Germline CDR1 is SGHAT and CDR2 is FQDESV (reference sequence). The CDR3 covers 17 residues. Calling hyperthyroidism stable required that no ophthalmopathy show up within 18 months of follow-up. People with hyperthyroidism were aged 18 to 65 and newly diagnosed, under 2 months' duration.

Source material: peripheral blood. The sequence was obtained from an adult woman with stable Graves' hyperthyroidism. The chain links TRBV11-1 to TRBJ2-7; TRBD1 matches at 9 bases. The CDR3 nucleotides read TGTGCCAGCAGCCCCAACGAGTGGGGACAGGGAGGCCACGAGCAGTACTTC. Encoded protein: CASSPNEWGQGGHEQYF. Using reference TRBV11-1 and TRBJ2-7 for the parts outside the CDR3, the full variable domain is EAEVAQSPRYKITEKSQAVAFWCDPISGHATLYWYRQILGQGPELLVQFQDESVVDDSQLPKDRFSAERLKGVDSTLKIQPAELGDSAMYLCASSPNEWGQGGHEQYFGPGTRLTVT.